The 20 T cell receptor beta chains below all came from one sample that was sequenced in a study of identical twins. TCRdb re-derived calls from the 5' RACE reads in MiXCR, one entry per CDR3 protein. The data show more than 600,000 distinct CDR3 sequences, with 18% seen just once and 10% to 15% held by the top ten. These data were likewise used in another study, on T cells expressing NK-cell markers.

Sequenced input: PBMCs. These receptor sequences come from a woman aged 18-29 years in good health.

The chain carries TRBV3-1 and TRBJ2-3; TRBD2 matches at 12 bases. The CDR3 covers 19 residues. The V segment lost 4 bases and the J segment 1 base; nucleotides outside the gene matches: 12. In germline, CDR1 is LGHDT, CDR2 YNNKEL (reference sequence). CDR3 in DNA: TGTGCCAGCAGCCGGAGAAAGAGCCGACTAGCGGGGGGCACAGATACGCAGTATTTT. Translation gives CASSRRKSRLAGGTDTQYF.

This clonotype has just a few counts. J is TRBJ2-2 and V is TRBV20-1, with 12 nucleotides matching TRBD2. The CDR3 is 14 amino acids. From germline, CDR1 is DFQATT and CDR2 SNEGSKA (reference sequence). Trimming took 6 bases from V and 7 from J; bases not matched to a gene: 6. DNA for the CDR3: TGCAGTGCGACGACTAGCGGGGGCATCGGGGAGCTGTTTTTT. Translated: CSATTSGGIGELFF.

This clonotype was picked up many times. The V call is TRBV12-3 or TRBV12-4, the J call TRBJ1-5, with D possibly TRBD1 on 5 matching bases. The ends were cut back, 5 bases at V and 7 bases at J, with 12 bases in the middle. The CDR3 is 13 amino acids. CDR3 sequence (DNA): TGTGCCAGCAGTCCCCAGGGAGTCCAGCCCCAGCATTTT. It codes for CASSPQGVQPQHF.

A few counts support this clonotype. The genes are TRBV5-5 and TRBJ1-5; a weak D match, TRBD1 (5 bases). Germline V gives CDR1 SGHKS, CDR2 YYEKEE (reference sequence). This CDR3 is built from 13 residues. V was shortened by 4 bases and J by 5 bases, with 10 bases between the two germline ends. The CDR3 coding sequence is TGTGCCAGCAGCCTACAGGTACATCAGCCCCAGCATTTT. Its translation: CASSLQVHQPQHF.

This clonotype turned up a few times. V usage is TRBV20-1 and J usage is TRBJ1-1; D is unresolved. Germline CDR1 is DFQATT and CDR2 is SNEGSKA (reference sequence). Trimming removed 5 bases at V and 3 bases at J, with 16 bases between. This CDR3 has 14 amino acids. CDR3 residues: CSAPRWGKDTEAFF. The CDR3 DNA reads as TGCAGTGCTCCTAGGTGGGGTAAGGACACTGAAGCTTTCTTT.

This clonotype was counted between two and nine times. This chain uses TRBV5-1 with TRBJ2-1, with D hard to call. This CDR3 region has 13 residues. V lost 1 base to trimming and J lost 10 bases, with 12 bases between them. CDR1 and CDR2 (germline): SGHRS, YFSETQ. In DNA, the CDR3 is TGCGCCAGCAGCTTGTTCTCGGGTGGGGAGCAGTTCTTC. Translated, it gives CASSLFSGGEQFF.

This chain joins TRBV3-1 and TRBJ1-2, with D unclear. The CDR3 loop spans 13 amino acids. Germline assignment: CDR1 LGHDT and CDR2 YNNKEL (reference sequence). The V end was cut by 2 bases, the J end by 6 bases, with 10 bases between. The CDR3 here is CASSQLTVDGYTF. The CDR3 DNA reads TGTGCCAGCAGCCAACTTACGGTCGATGGCTACACCTTC.

In its sample, this clonotype was seen a few times. The chain links TRBV3-1 to TRBJ2-1; perhaps TRBD2 as D (6 bases). Germline CDR1 is LGHDT and CDR2 is YNNKEL (reference sequence). The germline V and J ends were trimmed by 3 bases and 7 bases, with 10 bases remaining between them. CDR3 length: 13 amino acids. The CDR3 spells CASSQNGGNEQFF. CDR3 bases: TGTGCCAGCAGCCAGAACGGAGGGAATGAGCAGTTCTTC.

This clonotype has a handful of counts. One junction end disagrees with the germline gene, perhaps due to a read error. The chain couples TRBV7-7 to TRBJ2-2; D not resolved. The CDR3 sequence is 15 residues long. CDR1 is SSHAT, CDR2 FNYEAQ, per germline (reference sequence). CDR3 in amino acids: CASSLAGRHTGELFF. DNA for the CDR3: TGTGCTAGCAGCTTAGCTGGCAGACACACCGGGGAGCTGTTTTTT.

This clonotype was counted at least ten times. The junction and the germline gene differ at one end; a read error may be behind it. The rearrangement joins TRBV20-1 to TRBJ1-1; 7 bases agree with TRBD1. Germline CDR1 DFQATT, CDR2 SNEGSKA (reference sequence). This CDR3 has 13 amino acids. The CDR3 reads CSARGQANTEAFF. Here the CDR3 DNA reads TGCAGTGCAAGAGGACAGGCGAACACTGAAGCTTTCTTT.

This clonotype occurred many times. This chain links TRBV5-6 with TRBJ2-7, with D uncertain. V gave up 1 base and J gave up 3 bases, with 8 bases separating them. Germline V gene sequence: CDR1 SGHDT, CDR2 YYEEEE. There are 13 residues in the CDR3. CDR3 residues: CASSLRFNYEQYF. The CDR3, as DNA: TGTGCCAGCAGCTTGCGATTCAACTACGAGCAGTACTTC.

J is TRBJ2-1 and V is TRBV5-1; TRBD2 matches 7 bases. This CDR3 has 14 residues. Germline CDR1 is SGHRS and CDR2 is YFSETQ. J lost 6 bases, V lost 3 bases, and 6 bases had no gene match. The CDR3 is CASSSAGRINEQFF. The CDR3 DNA sequence: TGCGCCAGCAGCTCAGCCGGGAGGATCAATGAGCAGTTCTTC. The complete variable domain, with remaining parts taken from reference TRBV5-1 and TRBJ2-1, reads KAGVTQTPRYLIKTRGQQVTLSCSPISGHRSVSWYQQTPGQGLQFLFEYFSETQRNKGNFPGRFSGRQFSNSRSEMNVSTLELGDSALYLCASSSAGRINEQFFGPGTRLTVL.

The genes are TRBV10-3 and TRBJ2-5; TRBD1 agrees at 10 bases. CDR1 and CDR2 (germline): ENHRY, SYGVKD. CDR3 size: 15 residues. V was clipped by 5 bases and J by 5 bases; unmatched bases: 8. The CDR3 here is CAISNRDRGWETQYF. In DNA form, the CDR3 reads TGTGCCATCAGTAATAGGGACAGGGGTTGGGAGACCCAGTACTTC.

This clonotype has at least ten counts. The rearrangement uses TRBV3-1 and TRBJ2-1; possible D gene TRBD2, 5 bases. In germline, CDR1 is LGHDT, CDR2 YNNKEL (reference sequence). Trimming shortened V by 4 bases and J by 0 bases, and 13 bases separated the two germline ends. The CDR3 contains 16 residues. CDR3 protein: CASSRRAVSSYNEQFF. As DNA, the CDR3 is TGTGCCAGCAGCCGAAGAGCGGTCAGCTCCTACAATGAGCAGTTCTTC.

The chain has TRBV23-1 and TRBJ2-3; D remains ambiguous. TRBV23-1 carries the ORF label, with uncertain function. The CDR3 covers 11 residues. With 8 bases removed from V and 3 bases from J, the gap between germline ends came to 6 bases. The CDR3 region has the DNA TGCGCCAGCCCTGCGACAGATACGCAGTATTTT. Residues: CASPATDTQYF.

The chain joins TRBV20-1 to TRBJ2-7, with D unresolved. Germline V CDR1 and CDR2: DFQATT, SNEGSKA (reference sequence). With 5 bases removed from V and 6 bases from J, the gap between germline ends came to 17 bases. The CDR3 is 13 residues long. The CDR3 region is CSAPTKSTGEQYF. The CDR3 bases are TGCAGTGCTCCTACTAAGTCGACCGGCGAGCAGTACTTC.

J is TRBJ2-1 and V is TRBV11-2; maybe TRBD2 (5 bases). The CDR3 is 15 residues long. V was trimmed by 10 bases and J by 4 bases, leaving 20 bases between them. CDR1 is SGHAT and CDR2 is FQNNGV in the germline V gene. The CDR3 region is CATKKTNGQYNEQFF. The CDR3 DNA reads as TGTGCCACCAAGAAGACTAATGGGCAATACAATGAGCAGTTCTTC.

The chain recombines TRBV6-5 with TRBJ2-6; D call uncertain. Germline lookup yields CDR1 MNHEY and CDR2 SVGAGI. The CDR3 consists of 16 residues. V lost 0 bases, J lost 2 bases, and 8 bases lay in between. The CDR3: CASSYSWQAGANVLTF. The CDR3, as DNA: TGTGCCAGCAGTTACTCGTGGCAGGCTGGGGCCAACGTCCTGACTTTC.

This clonotype occurred a few times. This rearrangement joins TRBV4-1 to TRBJ2-1; D is uncertain. Germline V gene sequence: CDR1 MGHRA, CDR2 YSYEKL. The CDR3 consists of 13 residues. V was shortened by 3 bases and J by 6 bases, with 9 bases between the two germline ends. CDR3 coding DNA: TGCGCCAGCAGCCATACTCCGGGCAATGAGCAGTTCTTC. It yields the protein CASSHTPGNEQFF.

In this sample, this clonotype turned up a few times. Written as DNA, the CDR3 is TGTGCCAGCAGCCTCGCGGAGGACACTGAAGCTTTCTTT. Translated: CASSLAEDTEAFF. The chain recombines TRBV12-3 or TRBV12-4 with TRBJ1-1; D is unresolved. Trimming took off 6 bases at V and 3 bases at J, with 11 bases between the two ends. There are 13 residues in the CDR3.